The T cell receptor (beta chain) under discussion was sequenced for a study of graft-versus-host responses after intestinal transplantation. V dropped 0 bases and J dropped 6 bases, with 6 bases sitting between them. The germline V gene encodes CDR1 MNHEY and CDR2 SMNVEV (reference sequence). This CDR3 is 13 amino acids long. The repertoire was sequenced with immunoSEQ multiplex PCR; TCRdb's copy has only in-frame clones and lacks some. The data show about 12,000 clones, around a third seen once. The plating included around 200,000 irradiated, violet-dye-labeled stimulator cells together with around 200,000 CFSE-labeled responder cells.

The sequencing used alloreactive CD8+ T cells from a mixed lymphocyte reaction culture, collected before intestinal transplant. This sample's subset: CFSE-low proliferating T cells sorted from approximately 6-day pre-transplant mixed lymphocyte reaction (GvH or HvG direction). The chain uses TRBV27 and TRBJ2-1; D remains ambiguous. The receptor comes from a human patient who received an intestinal transplant. CDR3 sequence: CASSLSSINEQFF. The CDR3, as DNA: TGTGCCAGCAGTTTATCTAGTATCAATGAGCAGTTCTTC.